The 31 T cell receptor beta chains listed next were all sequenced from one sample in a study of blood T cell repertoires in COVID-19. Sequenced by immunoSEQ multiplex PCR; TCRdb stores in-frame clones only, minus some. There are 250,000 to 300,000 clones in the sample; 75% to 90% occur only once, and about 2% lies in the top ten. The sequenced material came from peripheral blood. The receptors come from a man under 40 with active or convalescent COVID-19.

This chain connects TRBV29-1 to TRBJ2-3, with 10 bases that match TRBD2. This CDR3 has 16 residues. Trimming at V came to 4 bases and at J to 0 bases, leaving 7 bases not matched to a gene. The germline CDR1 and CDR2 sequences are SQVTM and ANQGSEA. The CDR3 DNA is TGCAGCGTTGCGCCACGACTAGCGGGTAGCACAGATACGCAGTATTTT. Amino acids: CSVAPRLAGSTDTQYF.

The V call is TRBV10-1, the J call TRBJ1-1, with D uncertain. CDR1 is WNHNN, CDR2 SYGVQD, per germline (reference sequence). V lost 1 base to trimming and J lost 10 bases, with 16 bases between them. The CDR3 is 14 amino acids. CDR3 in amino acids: CASSEWKSGNVAFF. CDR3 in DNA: TGCGCCAGCAGTGAGTGGAAGTCGGGGAATGTAGCTTTCTTT.

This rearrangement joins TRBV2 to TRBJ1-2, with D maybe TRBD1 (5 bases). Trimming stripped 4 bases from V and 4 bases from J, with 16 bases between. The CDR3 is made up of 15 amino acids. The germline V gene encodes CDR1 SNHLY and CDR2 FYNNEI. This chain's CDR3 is CASSGQHRGGYGYTF. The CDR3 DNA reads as TGTGCCAGCAGTGGACAGCACCGCGGGGGCTATGGCTACACCTTC.

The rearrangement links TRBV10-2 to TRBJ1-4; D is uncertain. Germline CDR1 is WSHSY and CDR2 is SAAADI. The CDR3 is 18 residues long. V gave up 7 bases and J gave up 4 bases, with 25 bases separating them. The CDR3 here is CASKARGRQSDNNEKLFF. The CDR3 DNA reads TGCGCCAGCAAAGCGCGGGGAAGACAATCCGATAATAATGAAAAACTGTTTTTT.

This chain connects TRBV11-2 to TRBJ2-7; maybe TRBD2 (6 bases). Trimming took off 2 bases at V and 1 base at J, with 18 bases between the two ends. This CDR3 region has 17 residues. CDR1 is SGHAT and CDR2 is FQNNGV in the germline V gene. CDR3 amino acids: CASSLRARGLESYEQYF. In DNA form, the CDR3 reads TGTGCCAGCAGCTTACGGGCTCGGGGGTTAGAGTCCTACGAGCAGTACTTC.

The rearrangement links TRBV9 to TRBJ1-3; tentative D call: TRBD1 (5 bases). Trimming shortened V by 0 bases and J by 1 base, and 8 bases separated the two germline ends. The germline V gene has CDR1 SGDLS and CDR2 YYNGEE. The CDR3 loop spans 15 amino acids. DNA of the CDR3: TGTGCCAGCAGCGTAGGCGGGGGATCTGGAAACACCATATATTTT. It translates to CASSVGGGSGNTIYF.

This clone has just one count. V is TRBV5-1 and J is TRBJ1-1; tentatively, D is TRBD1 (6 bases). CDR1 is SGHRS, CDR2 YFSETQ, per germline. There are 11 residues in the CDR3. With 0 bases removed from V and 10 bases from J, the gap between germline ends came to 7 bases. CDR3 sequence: CASSLGQAAFF. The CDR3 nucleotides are TGCGCCAGCAGCTTGGGACAGGCAGCTTTCTTT.

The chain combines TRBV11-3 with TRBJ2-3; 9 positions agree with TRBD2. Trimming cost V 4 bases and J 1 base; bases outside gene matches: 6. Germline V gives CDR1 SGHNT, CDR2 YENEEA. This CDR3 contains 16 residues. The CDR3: CASSSLAGTGTDTQYF. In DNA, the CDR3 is TGTGCCAGCAGCTCCCTAGCGGGGACGGGCACAGATACGCAGTATTTT.

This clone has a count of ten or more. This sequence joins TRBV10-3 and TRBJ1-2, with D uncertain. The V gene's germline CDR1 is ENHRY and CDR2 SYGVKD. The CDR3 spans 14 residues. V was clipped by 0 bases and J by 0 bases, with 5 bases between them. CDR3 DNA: TGTGCCATCAGTGAGTCGAGCACTAACTATGGCTACACCTTC. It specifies CAISESSTNYGYTF.

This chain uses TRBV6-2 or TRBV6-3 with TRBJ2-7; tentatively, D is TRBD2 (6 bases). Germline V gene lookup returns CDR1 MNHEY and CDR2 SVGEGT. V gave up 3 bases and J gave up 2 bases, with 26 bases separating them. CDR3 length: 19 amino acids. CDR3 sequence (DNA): TGTGCCAGCAGTTATTTGGAGGTTGGAAAGAGGAGGGGACCCTACGAGCAGTACTTC. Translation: CASSYLEVGKRRGPYEQYF.

CDR3 in amino acids: CASSAGTTEEQYF. The CDR3 coding sequence is TGTGCCAGCAGCGCAGGGACAACGGAAGAGCAGTACTTC. V usage is TRBV9 and J usage is TRBJ2-7; D might be TRBD1 (6 bases). CDR3 length equals 13 residues. Trimming pared 3 bases from V and 7 bases from J, leaving 14 bases between. Germline loops: CDR1 SGDLS, CDR2 YYNGEE.

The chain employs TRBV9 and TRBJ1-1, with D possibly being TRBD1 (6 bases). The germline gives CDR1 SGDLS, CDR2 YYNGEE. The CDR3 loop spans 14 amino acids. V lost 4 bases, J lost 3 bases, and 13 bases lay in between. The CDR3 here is CASSYDTGYTEAFF. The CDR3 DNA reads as TGTGCCAGCAGCTACGACACAGGGTACACTGAAGCTTTCTTT. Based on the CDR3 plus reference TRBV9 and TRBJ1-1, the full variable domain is DSGVTQTPKHLITATGQRVTLRCSPRSGDLSVYWYQQSLDQGLQFLIQYYNGEERAKGNILERFSAQQFPDLHSELNLSSLELGDSALYFCASSYDTGYTEAFFGQGTRLTVV.

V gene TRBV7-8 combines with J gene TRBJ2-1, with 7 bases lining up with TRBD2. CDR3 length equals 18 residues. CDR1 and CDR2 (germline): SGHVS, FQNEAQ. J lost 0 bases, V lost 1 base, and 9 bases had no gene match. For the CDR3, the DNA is TGTGCCAGCAGCTTAGTCGGGTGGGGCGGGAGCTCCTACAATGAGCAGTTCTTC. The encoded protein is CASSLVGWGGSSYNEQFF.

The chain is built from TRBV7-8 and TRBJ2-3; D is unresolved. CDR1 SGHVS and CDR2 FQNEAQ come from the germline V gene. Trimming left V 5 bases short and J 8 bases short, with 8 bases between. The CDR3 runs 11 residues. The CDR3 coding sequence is TGTGCCAGCAGCCTACAAAGTACGCAGTATTTT. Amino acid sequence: CASSLQSTQYF.

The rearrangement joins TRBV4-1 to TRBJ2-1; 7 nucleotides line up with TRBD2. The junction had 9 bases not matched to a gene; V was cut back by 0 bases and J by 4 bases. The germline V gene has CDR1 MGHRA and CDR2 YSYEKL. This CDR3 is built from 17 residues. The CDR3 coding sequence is TGCGCCAGCAGCCAAGACCCTGGGGGGGTTTTTTACAATGAGCAGTTCTTC. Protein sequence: CASSQDPGGVFYNEQFF.

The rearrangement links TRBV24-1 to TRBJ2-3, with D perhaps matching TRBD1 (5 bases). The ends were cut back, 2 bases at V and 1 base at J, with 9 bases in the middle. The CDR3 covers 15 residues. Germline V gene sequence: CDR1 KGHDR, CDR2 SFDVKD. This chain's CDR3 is CATSDWTQGTDTQYF. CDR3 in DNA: TGTGCCACCAGTGATTGGACACAGGGCACAGATACGCAGTATTTT.

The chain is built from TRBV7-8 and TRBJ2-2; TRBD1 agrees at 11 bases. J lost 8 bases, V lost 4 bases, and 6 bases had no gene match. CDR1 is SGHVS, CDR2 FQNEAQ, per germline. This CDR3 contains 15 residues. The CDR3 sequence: CASSSGTGGSGELFF. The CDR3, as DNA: TGTGCCAGCAGCTCCGGGACAGGGGGATCGGGGGAGCTGTTTTTT.

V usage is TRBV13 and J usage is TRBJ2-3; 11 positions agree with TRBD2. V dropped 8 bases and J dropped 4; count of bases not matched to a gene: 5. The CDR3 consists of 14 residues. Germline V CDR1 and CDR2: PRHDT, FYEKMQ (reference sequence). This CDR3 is CASLSGGASDTQYF. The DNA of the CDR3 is TGTGCCAGCCTTAGCGGGGGGGCCTCAGATACGCAGTATTTT.

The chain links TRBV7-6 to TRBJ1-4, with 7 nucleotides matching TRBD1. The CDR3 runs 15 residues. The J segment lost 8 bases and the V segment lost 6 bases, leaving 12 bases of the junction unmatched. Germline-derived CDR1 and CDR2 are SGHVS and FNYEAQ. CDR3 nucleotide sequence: TGTGCCAGCAGGCGAACCGGGACAGCAACCGAAAAACTGTTTTTT. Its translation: CASRRTGTATEKLFF.

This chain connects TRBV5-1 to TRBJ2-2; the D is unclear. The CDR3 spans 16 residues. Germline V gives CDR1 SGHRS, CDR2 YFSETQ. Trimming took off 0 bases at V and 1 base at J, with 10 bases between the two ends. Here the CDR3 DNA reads TGCGCCAGCAGCTTGGAAGGTAGCTTGAACACCGGGGAGCTGTTTTTT. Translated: CASSLEGSLNTGELFF.

CDR3 DNA sequence: TGCGCCAGCAGCCAAGGGGTGGGCAGGGCAGAAGAGCAGTACTTC. Amino acids: CASSQGVGRAEEQYF. The V and J genes are TRBV4-3 and TRBJ2-7; a possible D gene is TRBD1 (5 bases). Trimming removed 1 base from V and 7 bases from J, with 17 bases in between. The CDR3 totals 15 residues. Germline assignment: CDR1 LGHNA and CDR2 YSLEER.

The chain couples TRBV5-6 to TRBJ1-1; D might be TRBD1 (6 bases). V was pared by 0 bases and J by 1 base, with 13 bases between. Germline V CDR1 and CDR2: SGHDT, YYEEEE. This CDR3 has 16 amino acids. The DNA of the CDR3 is TGTGCCAGCAGCTTGGTTGGCGACAGGTGGAACACTGAAGCTTTCTTT. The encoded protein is CASSLVGDRWNTEAFF. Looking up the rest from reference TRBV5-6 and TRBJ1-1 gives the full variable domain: DAGVTQSPTHLIKTRGQQVTLRCSPKSGHDTVSWYQQALGQGPQFIFQYYEEEERQRGNFPDRFSGHQFPNYSSELNVNALLLGDSALYLCASSLVGDRWNTEAFFGQGTRLTVV.

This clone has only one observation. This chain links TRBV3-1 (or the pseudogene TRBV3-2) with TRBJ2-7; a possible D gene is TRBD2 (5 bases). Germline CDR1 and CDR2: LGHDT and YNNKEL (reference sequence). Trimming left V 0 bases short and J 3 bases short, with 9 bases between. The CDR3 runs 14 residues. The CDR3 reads CASSQDPGSYEQYF. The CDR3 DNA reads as TGTGCCAGCAGCCAAGATCCGGGAAGCTACGAGCAGTACTTC.

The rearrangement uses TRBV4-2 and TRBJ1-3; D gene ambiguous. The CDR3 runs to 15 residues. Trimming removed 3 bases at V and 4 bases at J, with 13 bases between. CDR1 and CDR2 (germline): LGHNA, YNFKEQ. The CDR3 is CASSHQAFRGNTIYF. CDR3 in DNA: TGTGCCAGCAGCCATCAGGCATTCCGAGGAAACACCATATATTTT.

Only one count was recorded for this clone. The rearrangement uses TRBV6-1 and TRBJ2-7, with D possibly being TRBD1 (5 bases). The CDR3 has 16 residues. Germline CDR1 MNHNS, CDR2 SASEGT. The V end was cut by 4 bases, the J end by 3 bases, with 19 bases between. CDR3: CASSASRLGQGYEQYF. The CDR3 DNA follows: TGTGCCAGCAGTGCCTCCCGGCTAGGCCAGGGCTACGAGCAGTACTTC.

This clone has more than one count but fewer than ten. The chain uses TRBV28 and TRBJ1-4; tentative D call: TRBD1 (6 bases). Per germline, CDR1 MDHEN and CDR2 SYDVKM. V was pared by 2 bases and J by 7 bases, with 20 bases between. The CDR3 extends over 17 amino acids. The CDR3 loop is CASSLRGEGVRGEKLFF. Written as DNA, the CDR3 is TGTGCCAGCAGTTTACGGGGTGAGGGGGTGAGAGGTGAAAAACTGTTTTTT.

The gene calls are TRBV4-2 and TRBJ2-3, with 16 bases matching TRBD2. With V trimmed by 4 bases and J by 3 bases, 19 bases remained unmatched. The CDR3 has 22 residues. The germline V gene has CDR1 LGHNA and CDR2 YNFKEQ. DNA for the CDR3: TGTGCCAGCAGCCGTATCACACCGGGACTAGCGGGGGGGCAGGATGGAACAGATACGCAGTATTTT. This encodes CASSRITPGLAGGQDGTDTQYF.

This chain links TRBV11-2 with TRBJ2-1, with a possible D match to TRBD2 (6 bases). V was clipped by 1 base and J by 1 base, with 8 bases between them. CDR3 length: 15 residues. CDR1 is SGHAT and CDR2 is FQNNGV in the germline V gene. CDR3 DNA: TGTGCCAGCAGCTTAGTGGACTATTCCTACAATGAGCAGTTCTTC. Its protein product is CASSLVDYSYNEQFF.

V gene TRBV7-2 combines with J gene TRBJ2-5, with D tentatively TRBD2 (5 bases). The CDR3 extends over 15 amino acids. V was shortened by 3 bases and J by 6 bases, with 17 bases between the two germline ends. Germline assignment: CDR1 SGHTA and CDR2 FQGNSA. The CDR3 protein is CASSFMTRRGKTQYF. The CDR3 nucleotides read TGTGCCAGCAGCTTCATGACTCGGAGAGGGAAGACCCAGTACTTC.

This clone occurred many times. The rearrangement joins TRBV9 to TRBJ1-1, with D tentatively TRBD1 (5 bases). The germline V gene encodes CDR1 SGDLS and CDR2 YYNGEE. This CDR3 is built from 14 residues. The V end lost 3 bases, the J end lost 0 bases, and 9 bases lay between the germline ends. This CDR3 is CASSETDLNTEAFF. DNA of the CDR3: TGTGCCAGCAGCGAGACAGACCTGAACACTGAAGCTTTCTTT.

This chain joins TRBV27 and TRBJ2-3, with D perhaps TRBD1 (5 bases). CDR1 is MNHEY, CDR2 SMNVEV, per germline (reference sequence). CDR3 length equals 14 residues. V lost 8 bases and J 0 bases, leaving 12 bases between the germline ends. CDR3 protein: CASPFRASTDTQYF. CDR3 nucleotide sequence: TGTGCCAGCCCCTTCAGGGCTAGCACAGATACGCAGTATTTT.